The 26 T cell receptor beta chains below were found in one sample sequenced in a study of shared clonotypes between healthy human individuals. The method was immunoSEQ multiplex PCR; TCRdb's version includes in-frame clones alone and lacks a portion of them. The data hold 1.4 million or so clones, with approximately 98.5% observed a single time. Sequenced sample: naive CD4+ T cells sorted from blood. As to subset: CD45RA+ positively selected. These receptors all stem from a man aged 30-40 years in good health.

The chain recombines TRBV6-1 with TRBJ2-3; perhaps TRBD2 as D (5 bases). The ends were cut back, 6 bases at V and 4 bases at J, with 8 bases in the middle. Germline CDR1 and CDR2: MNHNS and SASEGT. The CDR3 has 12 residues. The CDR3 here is CASSFGADTQYF. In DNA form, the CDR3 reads TGTGCCAGCAGCTTCGGGGCAGATACGCAGTATTTT.

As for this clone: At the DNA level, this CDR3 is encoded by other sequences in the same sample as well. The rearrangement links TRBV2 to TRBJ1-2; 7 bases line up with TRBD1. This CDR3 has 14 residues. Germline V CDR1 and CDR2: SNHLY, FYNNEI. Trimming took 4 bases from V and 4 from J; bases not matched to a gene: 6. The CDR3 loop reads CASSGRQGGYGYTF. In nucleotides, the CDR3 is TGTGCCAGCAGTGGTCGACAGGGAGGCTATGGCTACACCTTC.

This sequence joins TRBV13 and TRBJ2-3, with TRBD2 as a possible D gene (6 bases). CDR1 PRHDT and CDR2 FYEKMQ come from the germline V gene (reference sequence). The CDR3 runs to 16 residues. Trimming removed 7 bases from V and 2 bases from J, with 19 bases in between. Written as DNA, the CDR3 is TGTGCCAGCATCCGTCGGGGGTCGGGATTCACAGATACGCAGTATTTT. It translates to CASIRRGSGFTDTQYF.

In nucleotides, the CDR3 is TGTGCCAGCAGCTTAACCGGGGGCGCGTCAGGGTATGGCTACACCTTC. Encoded protein: CASSLTGGASGYGYTF. The chain has TRBV7-2 and TRBJ1-2; the D gene is possibly TRBD1 (6 bases). V lost 2 bases, J lost 5 bases, and 18 bases lay in between. The CDR3 has 16 amino acids. Germline V gene sequence: CDR1 SGHTA, CDR2 FQGNSA.

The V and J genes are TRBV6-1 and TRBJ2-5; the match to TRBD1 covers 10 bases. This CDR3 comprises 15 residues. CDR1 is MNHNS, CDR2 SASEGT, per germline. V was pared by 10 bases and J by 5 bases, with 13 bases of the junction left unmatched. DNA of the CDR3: TGTGCCACGGGTCCCGGGACAGGGGCGTGGGAGACCCAGTACTTC. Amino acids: CATGPGTGAWETQYF.

In DNA form, the CDR3 reads TGCGCCAGCAGCCCCCGAAGGCGGGGGGCTGAAGCTTTCTTT. Its translation: CASSPRRRGAEAFF. V is TRBV4-1 and J is TRBJ1-1, with D possibly matching TRBD1 (5 bases). Trimming cost V 4 bases and J 6 bases, with 15 bases left between them. This CDR3 is built from 14 residues. The germline V gene encodes CDR1 MGHRA and CDR2 YSYEKL.

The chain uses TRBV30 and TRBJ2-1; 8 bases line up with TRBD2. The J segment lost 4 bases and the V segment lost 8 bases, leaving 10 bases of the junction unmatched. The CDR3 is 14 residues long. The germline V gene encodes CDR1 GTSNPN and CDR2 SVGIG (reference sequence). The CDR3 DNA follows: TGTGCCCGGGGGCCAAGCGGGGGTTACAATGAGCAGTTCTTC. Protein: CARGPSGGYNEQFF.

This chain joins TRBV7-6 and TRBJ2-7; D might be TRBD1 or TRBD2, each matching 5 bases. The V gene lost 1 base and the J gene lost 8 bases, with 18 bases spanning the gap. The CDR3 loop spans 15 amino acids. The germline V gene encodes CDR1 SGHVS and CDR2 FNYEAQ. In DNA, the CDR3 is TGTGCCAGCAGCTTAGGGGAAGGGGTTACGGGGCAGCAGTACTTC. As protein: CASSLGEGVTGQQYF.

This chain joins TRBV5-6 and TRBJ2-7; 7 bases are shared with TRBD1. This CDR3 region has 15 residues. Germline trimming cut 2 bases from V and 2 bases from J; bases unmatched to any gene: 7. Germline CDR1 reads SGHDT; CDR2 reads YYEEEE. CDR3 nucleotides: TGTGCCAGCAGCTTAACAGGGGCACCCCCCTACGAGCAGTACTTC. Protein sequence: CASSLTGAPPYEQYF. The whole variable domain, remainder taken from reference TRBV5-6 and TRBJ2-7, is DAGVTQSPTHLIKTRGQQVTLRCSPKSGHDTVSWYQQALGQGPQFIFQYYEEEERQRGNFPDRFSGHQFPNYSSELNVNALLLGDSALYLCASSLTGAPPYEQYFGPGTRLTVT.

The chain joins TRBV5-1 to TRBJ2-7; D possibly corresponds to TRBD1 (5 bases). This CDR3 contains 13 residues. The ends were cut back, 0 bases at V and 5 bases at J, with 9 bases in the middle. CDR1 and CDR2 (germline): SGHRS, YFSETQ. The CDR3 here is CASSLVQADEQYF. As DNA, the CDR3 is TGCGCCAGCAGCTTGGTACAGGCAGACGAGCAGTACTTC.

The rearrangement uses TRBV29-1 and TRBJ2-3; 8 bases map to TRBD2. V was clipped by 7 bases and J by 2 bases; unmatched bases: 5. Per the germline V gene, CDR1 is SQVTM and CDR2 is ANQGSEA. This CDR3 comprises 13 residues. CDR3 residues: CSASGYNTDTQYF. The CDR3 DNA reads TGCAGCGCTAGCGGGTATAACACAGATACGCAGTATTTT.

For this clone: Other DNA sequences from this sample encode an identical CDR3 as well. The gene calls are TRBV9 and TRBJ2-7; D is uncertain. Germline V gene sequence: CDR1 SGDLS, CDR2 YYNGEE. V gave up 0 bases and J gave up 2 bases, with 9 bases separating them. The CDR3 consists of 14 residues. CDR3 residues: CASSVDLGAYEQYF. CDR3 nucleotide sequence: TGTGCCAGCAGCGTAGATTTAGGTGCCTACGAGCAGTACTTC. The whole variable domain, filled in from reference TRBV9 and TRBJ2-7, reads DSGVTQTPKHLITATGQRVTLRCSPRSGDLSVYWYQQSLDQGLQFLIQYYNGEERAKGNILERFSAQQFPDLHSELNLSSLELGDSALYFCASSVDLGAYEQYFGPGTRLTVT.

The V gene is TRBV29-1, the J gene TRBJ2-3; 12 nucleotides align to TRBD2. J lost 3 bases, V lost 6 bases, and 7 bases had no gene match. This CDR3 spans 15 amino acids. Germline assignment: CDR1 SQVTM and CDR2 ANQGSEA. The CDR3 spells CSVRTSGALTDTQYF. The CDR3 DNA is TGCAGCGTCCGGACTAGCGGGGCTCTTACAGATACGCAGTATTTT.

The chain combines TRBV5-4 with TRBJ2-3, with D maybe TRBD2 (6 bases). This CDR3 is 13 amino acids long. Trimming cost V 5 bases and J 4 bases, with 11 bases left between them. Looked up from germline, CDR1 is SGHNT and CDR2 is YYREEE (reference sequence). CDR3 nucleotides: TGTGCCAGCAGTGAGGGCGGGGCAGATACGCAGTATTTT. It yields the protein CASSEGGADTQYF.

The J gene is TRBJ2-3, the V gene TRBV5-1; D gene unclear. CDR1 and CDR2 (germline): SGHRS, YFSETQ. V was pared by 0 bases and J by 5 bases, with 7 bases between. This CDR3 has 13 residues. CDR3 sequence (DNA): TGCGCCAGCAGCTTGGTTCCCCGAGATACGCAGTATTTT. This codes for CASSLVPRDTQYF.

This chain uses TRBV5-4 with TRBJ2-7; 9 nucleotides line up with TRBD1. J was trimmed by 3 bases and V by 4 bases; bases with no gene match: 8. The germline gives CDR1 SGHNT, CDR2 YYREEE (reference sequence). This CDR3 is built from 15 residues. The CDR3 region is CASSTRRDRDYEQYF. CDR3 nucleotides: TGTGCCAGCAGCACCCGCCGGGACAGGGACTACGAGCAGTACTTC. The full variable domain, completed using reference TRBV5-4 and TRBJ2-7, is ETGVTQSPTHLIKTRGQQVTLRCSSQSGHNTVSWYQQALGQGPQFIFQYYREEENGRGNFPPRFSGLQFPNYSSELNVNALELDDSALYLCASSTRRDRDYEQYFGPGTRLTVT.

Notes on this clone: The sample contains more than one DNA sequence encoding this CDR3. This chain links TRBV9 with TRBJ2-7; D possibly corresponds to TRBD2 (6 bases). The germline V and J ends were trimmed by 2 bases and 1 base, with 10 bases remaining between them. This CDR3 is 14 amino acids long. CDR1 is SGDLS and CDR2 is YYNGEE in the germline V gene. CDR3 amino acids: CASSVRSGSYEQYF. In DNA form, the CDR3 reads TGTGCCAGCAGCGTTCGAAGCGGGTCCTACGAGCAGTACTTC.

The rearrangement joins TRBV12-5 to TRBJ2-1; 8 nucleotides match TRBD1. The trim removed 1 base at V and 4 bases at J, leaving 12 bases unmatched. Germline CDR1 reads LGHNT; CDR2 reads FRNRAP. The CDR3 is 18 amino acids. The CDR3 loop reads CASGLAPFGQGQYNEQFF. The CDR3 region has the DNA TGTGCTAGTGGTTTGGCGCCTTTTGGACAGGGTCAATACAATGAGCAGTTCTTC.

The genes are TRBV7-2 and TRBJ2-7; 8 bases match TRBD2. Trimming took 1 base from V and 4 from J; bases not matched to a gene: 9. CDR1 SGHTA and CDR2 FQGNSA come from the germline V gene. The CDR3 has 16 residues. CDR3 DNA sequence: TGTGCCAGCAGCTTAGTCTCCGCGGGAGGATCGTACGAGCAGTACTTC. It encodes CASSLVSAGGSYEQYF.

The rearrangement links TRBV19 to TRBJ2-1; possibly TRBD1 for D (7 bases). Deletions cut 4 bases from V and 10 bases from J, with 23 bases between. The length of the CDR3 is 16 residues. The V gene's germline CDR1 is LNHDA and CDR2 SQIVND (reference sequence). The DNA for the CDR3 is TGTGCCAGTAGTAGCTTAGGGGGCGGCGGGGAGAGGGAGCAGTTCTTC. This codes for CASSSLGGGGEREQFF.

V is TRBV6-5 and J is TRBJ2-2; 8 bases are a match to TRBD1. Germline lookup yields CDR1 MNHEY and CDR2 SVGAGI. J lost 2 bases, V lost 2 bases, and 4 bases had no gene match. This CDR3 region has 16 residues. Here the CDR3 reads CASSYPQGANTGELFF. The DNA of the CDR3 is TGTGCCAGCAGTTACCCTCAGGGGGCCAACACCGGGGAGCTGTTTTTT.

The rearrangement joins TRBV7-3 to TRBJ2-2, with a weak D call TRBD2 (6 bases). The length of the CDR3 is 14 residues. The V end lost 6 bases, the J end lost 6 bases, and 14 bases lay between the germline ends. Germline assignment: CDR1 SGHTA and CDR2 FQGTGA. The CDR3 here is CASRVTSFAGELFF. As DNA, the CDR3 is TGTGCCAGCAGGGTGACTAGTTTTGCCGGGGAGCTGTTTTTT.

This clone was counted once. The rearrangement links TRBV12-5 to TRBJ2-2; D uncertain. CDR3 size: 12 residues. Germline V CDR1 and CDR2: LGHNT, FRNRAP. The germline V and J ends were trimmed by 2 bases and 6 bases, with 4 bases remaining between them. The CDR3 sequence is CASGLRSGELFF. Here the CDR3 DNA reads TGTGCTAGTGGTTTGAGGTCCGGGGAGCTGTTTTTT.

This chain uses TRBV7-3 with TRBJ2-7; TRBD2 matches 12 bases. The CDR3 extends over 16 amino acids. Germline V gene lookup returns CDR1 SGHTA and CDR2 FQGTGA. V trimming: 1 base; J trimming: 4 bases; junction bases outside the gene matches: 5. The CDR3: CASSLSGLAGGYEQYF. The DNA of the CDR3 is TGTGCCAGCAGCTTAAGTGGTCTAGCGGGAGGGTACGAGCAGTACTTC.

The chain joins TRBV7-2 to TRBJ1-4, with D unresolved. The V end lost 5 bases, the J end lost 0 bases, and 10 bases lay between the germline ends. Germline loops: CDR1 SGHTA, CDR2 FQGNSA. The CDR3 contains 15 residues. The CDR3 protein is CASSQNRSTNEKLFF. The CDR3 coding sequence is TGTGCCAGCAGCCAGAACAGATCAACTAATGAAAAACTGTTTTTT. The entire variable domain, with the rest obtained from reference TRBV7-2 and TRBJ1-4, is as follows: GAGVSQSPSNKVTEKGKDVELRCDPISGHTALYWYRQSLGQGLEFLIYFQGNSAPDKSGLPSDRFSAERTGGSVSTLTIQRTQQEDSAVYLCASSQNRSTNEKLFFGSGTQLSVL.

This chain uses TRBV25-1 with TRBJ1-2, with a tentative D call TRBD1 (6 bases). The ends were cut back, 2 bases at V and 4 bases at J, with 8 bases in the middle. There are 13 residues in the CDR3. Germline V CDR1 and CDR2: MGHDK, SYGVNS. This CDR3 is CASSEVRGYGYTF. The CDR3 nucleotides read TGTGCCAGCAGTGAAGTCAGGGGCTATGGCTACACCTTC.